The clone carrying this T cell receptor beta chain has only a few counts. This record belongs to a study of early T cells in non-severe SARS-CoV-2 infection. The CDR3 extends over 13 amino acids. V shed 5 bases and J shed 2 bases, with 7 bases lying between them. Germline CDR1 is SNHLY and CDR2 is FYNNEI. As part of library construction, unique molecular identifiers were attached to individual cDNA molecules. TCRdb analysed the 5' RACE reads with MiXCR anew, one entry per CDR3 protein. The sample has tens of thousands of distinct CDR3 sequences; approximately 10% are singletons. This clonotype was obtained from an adult who was a healthcare worker with PCR-confirmed SARS-CoV-2 infection or an uninfected control (not recorded which). Specimen: whole blood. The gene calls are TRBV2 and TRBJ2-1, with D unresolved. DNA of the CDR3: TGTGCCAGCAGTTCCACTACCTACAATGAGCAGTTCTTC. Translation: CASSSTTYNEQFF.